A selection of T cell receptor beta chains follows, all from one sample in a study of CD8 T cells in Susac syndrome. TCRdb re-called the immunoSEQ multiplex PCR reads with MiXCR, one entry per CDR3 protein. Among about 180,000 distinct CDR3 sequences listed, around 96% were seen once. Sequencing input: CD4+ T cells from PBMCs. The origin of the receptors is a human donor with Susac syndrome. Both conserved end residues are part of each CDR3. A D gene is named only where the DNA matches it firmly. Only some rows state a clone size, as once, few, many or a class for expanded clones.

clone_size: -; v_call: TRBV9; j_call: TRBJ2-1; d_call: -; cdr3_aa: CASSVDGEPSYNEQFF; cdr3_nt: TGTGCCAGCAGCGTAGATGGGGAACCATCCTACAATGAGCAGTTCTTC
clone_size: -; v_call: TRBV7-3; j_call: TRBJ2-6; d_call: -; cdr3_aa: CASSLAGANVLTF; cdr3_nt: TGTGCCAGCAGCTTAGCTGGGGCCAACGTCCTGACTTTC
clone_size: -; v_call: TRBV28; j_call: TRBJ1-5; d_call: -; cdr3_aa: CASSSPMAGVQPQHF; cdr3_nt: TGTGCCAGCAGCTCCCCGATGGCAGGAGTTCAGCCCCAGCATTTT
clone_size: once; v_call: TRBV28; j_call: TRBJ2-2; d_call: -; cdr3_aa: CASSAGTASTGELFF; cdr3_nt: TGTGCCAGCAGTGCCGGGACCGCAAGCACCGGGGAGCTGTTTTTT
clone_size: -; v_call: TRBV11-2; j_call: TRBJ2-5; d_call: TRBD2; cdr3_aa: CASSPLTSGGETQYF; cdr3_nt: TGTGCCAGCAGCCCCCTGACTAGCGGGGGAGAGACCCAGTACTTC
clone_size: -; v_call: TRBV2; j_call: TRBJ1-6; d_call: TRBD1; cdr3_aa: CASSARGRNSPLHF; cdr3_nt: TGTGCCAGCAGTGCTAGGGGGCGTAATTCACCCCTCCACTTT
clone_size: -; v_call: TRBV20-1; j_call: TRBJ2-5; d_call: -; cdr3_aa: CSAGPTGRETQYF; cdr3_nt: TGCAGTGCCGGCCCGACAGGGAGGGAGACCCAGTACTTC
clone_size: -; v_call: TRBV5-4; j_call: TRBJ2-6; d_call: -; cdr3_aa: CASSLDRGGLGANVLTF; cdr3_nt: TGTGCCAGCAGCTTGGACAGGGGAGGCCTTGGGGCCAACGTCCTGACTTTC
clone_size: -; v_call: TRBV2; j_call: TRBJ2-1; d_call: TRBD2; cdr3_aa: CASSARGDLNNEQFF; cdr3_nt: TGTGCCAGCAGTGCGCGGGGGGACTTAAACAATGAGCAGTTCTTC
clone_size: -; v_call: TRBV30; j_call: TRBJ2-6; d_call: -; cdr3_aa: CAWRTGTGANVLTF; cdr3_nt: TGTGCCTGGCGCACAGGGACTGGGGCCAACGTCCTGACTTTC
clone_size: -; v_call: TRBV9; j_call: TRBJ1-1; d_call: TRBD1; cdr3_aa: CASSVLGQGRDEAFF; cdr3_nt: TGTGCCAGCAGCGTACTTGGACAGGGAAGAGATGAGGCTTTCTTT
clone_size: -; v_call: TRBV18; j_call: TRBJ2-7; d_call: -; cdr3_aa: CASSPGSGPYEQYF; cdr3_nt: TGTGCCAGCTCACCGGGCTCAGGGCCCTACGAGCAGTACTTC
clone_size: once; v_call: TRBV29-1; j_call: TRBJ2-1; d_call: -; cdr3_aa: CSVGRRGGQFF; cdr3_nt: TGCAGCGTTGGTCGTAGAGGTGGGCAGTTCTTC
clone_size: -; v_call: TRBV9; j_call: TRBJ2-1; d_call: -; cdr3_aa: CASSAGPNREGVYNEQFF; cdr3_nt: TGTGCCAGCAGCGCGGGCCCTAACAGGGAGGGAGTCTACAATGAGCAGTTCTTC
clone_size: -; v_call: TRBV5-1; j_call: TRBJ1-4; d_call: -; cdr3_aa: CASSPTTTNEKLFF; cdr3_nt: TGCGCCAGCAGCCCCACTACAACTAATGAAAAACTGTTTTTT
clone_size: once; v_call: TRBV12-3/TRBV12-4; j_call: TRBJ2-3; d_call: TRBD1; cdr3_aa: CASSLGQGQDTQYF; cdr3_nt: TGTGCCAGCAGTCTCGGACAGGGCCAAGATACGCAGTATTTT
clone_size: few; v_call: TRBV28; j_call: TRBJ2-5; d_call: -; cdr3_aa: CASSLGTAETQYF; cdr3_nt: TGTGCCAGCAGTTTAGGAACGGCAGAGACCCAGTACTTC
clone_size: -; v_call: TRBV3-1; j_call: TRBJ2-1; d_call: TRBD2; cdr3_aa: CASSPGPSGNEQFF; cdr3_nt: TGTGCCAGCAGCCCCGGGCCTAGCGGAAATGAGCAGTTCTTC
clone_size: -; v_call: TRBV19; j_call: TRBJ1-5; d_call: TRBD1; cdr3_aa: CASSPQGGNQPQHF; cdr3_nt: TGTGCCAGTAGTCCACAGGGGGGCAATCAGCCCCAGCATTTT
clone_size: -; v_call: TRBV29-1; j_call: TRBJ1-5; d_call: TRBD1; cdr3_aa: CSVSGGDQPQHF; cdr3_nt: TGCAGCGTATCAGGGGGCGATCAGCCCCAGCATTTT
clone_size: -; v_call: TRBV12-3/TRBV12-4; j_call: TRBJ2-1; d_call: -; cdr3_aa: CASSSRTLVNEQFF; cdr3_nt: TGTGCCAGCAGTTCGCGGACTCTCGTCAATGAGCAGTTCTTC
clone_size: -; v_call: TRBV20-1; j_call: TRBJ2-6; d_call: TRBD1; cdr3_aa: CSAPLLRTGLSGANVLTF; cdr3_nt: TGCAGTGCTCCCTTACTCCGGACAGGCCTCTCTGGGGCCAACGTCCTGACTTTC
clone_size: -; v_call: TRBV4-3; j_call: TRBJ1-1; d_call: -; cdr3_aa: CASSPVTGTPMNTEAFF; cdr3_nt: TGCGCCAGCAGCCCCGTAACCGGGACACCTATGAACACTGAAGCTTTCTTT
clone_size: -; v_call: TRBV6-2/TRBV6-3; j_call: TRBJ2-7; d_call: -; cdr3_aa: CASSYSRDPIGRSYEQYF; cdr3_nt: TGTGCCAGCAGTTACTCACGGGACCCGATCGGGAGATCCTACGAGCAGTACTTC
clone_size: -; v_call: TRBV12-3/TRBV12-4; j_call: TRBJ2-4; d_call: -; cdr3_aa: CASSPSGRENIQYF; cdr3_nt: TGTGCCAGCAGTCCGTCAGGAAGGGAAAACATTCAGTACTTC
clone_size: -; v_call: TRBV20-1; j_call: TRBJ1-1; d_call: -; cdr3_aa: CSARGSAGANTEAFF; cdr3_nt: TGCAGTGCTAGAGGTAGTGCGGGCGCGAACACTGAAGCTTTCTTT
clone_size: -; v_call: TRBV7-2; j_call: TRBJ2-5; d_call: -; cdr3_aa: CASSSTAMETQYF; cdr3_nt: TGTGCCAGCAGCTCGACAGCTATGGAGACCCAGTACTTC
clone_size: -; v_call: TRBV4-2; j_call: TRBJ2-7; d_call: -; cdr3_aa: CASSQDLATSYEQYF; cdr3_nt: TGTGCCAGCAGCCAAGATCTAGCCACCTCCTACGAGCAGTACTTC
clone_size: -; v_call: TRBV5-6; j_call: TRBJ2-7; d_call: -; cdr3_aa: CASSTPKGGPDEQYF; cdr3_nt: TGTGCCAGCAGCACCCCAAAGGGGGGTCCCGACGAGCAGTACTTC
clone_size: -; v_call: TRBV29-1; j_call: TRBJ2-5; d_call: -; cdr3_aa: CSVDSGVGETQYF; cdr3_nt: TGCAGCGTTGACTCGGGGGTCGGGGAGACCCAGTACTTC
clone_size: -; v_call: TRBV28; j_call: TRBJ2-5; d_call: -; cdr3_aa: CASERTREETQYF; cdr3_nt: TGTGCCAGCGAACGGACAAGAGAAGAGACCCAGTACTTC
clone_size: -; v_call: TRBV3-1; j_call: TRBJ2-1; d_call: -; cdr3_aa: CASSHDAMRLFF; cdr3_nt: TGTGCCAGCAGCCATGATGCAATGAGGCTGTTCTTC
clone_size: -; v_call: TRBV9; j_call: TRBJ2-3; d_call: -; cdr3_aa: CASSARLGYLDTQYF; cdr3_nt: TGTGCCAGCAGCGCGCGTTTGGGGTACCTCGATACGCAGTATTTT
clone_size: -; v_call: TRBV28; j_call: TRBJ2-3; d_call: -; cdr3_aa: CASSFRYTDTQYF; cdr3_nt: TGTGCCAGCAGTTTCCGGTACACAGATACGCAGTATTTT
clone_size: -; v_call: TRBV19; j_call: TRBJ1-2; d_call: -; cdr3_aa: CASSSRAYGYTF; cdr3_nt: TGTGCCAGTAGTTCCAGAGCCTATGGCTACACCTTC
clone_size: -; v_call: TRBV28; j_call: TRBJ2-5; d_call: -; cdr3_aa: CASSPGDSQETQYF; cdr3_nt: TGTGCCAGCAGTCCGGGAGACTCGCAAGAGACCCAGTACTTC
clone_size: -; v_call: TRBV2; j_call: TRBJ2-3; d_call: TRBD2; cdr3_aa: CASSDASGGTDTQYF; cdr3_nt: TGTGCCAGCAGTGACGCTAGCGGGGGCACAGATACGCAGTATTTT
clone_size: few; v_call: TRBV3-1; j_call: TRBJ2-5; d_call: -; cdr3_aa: CASSQAGVETQYF; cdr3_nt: TGTGCCAGCAGCCAAGCGGGAGTTGAGACCCAGTACTTC
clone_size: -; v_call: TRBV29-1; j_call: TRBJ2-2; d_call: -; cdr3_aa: CSVSKGGVSGELFF; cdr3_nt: TGCAGCGTGTCCAAGGGGGGGGTAAGCGGGGAGCTGTTTTTT
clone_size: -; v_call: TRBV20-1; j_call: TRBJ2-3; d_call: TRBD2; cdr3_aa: CSARGGGPANTQYF; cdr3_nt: TGCAGTGCTAGAGGCGGGGGGCCAGCTAATACGCAGTATTTT
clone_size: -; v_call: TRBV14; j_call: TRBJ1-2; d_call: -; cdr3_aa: CASSPRLGDTNYGYTF; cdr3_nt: TGTGCCAGCAGCCCCAGACTAGGGGACACTAACTATGGCTACACCTTC
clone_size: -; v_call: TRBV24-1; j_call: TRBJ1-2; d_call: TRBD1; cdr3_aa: CATSDPGQAGYTF; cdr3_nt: TGTGCCACCAGTGATCCCGGACAGGCGGGCTACACCTTC
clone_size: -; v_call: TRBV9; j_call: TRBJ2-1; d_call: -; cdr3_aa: CASSVRHLSSYNEQFF; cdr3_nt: TGTGCCAGCAGCGTTAGACACTTGAGCTCCTACAATGAGCAGTTCTTC